This T cell receptor beta chain comes out of a study of blood T cell repertoires in COVID-19. The V gene's germline CDR1 is SGHAT and CDR2 FQNNGV. The CDR3 extends over 15 amino acids. Trimming left V 7 bases short and J 6 bases short, with 21 bases between. The assay was immunoSEQ multiplex PCR, and TCRdb's table has in-frame clones only and misses some. There are just under 250,000 clones in the sample; roughly 90% occur only once, and over 4% lies in the top ten. Sequencing was done on a sample of PBMCs or T cells enriched from blood (not recorded which). V usage is TRBV11-2 and J usage is TRBJ1-1, with D maybe TRBD1 (5 bases). The TCR sequence derives from a woman in her 30s who had recovered from COVID-19. CDR3 protein: CASNHLGGTISEAFF. The CDR3 coding sequence is TGTGCCAGCAACCATTTGGGGGGGACTATCTCTGAAGCTTTCTTT.